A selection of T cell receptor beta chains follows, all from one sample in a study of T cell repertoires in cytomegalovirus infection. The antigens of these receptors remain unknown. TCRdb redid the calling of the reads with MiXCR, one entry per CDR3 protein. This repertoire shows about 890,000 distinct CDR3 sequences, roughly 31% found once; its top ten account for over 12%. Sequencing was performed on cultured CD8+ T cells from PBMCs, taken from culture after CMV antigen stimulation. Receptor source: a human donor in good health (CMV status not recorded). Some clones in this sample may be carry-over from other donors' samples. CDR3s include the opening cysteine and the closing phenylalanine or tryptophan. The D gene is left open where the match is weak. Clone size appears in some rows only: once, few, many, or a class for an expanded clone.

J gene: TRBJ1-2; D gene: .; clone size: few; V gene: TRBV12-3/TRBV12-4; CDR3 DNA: TGTGCCAGCTCTTCGACAGGACCTATGCATGGCTACACCTTC; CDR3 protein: CASSSTGPMHGYTF
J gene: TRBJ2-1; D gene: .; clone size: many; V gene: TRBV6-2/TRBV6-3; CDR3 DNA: TGTGCCAGCAGTTCCACCCTACGGACTAACTCCTACAATGAGCAGTTCTTC; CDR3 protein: CASSSTLRTNSYNEQFF
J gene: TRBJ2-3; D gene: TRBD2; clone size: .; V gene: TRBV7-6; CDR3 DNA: TGTGCCAGCAGCTTAGTCAAGGGAGGGGTTGAGGCAGATACGCAGTATTTT; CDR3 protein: CASSLVKGGVEADTQYF
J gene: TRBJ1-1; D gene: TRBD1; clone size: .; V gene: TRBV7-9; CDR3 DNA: TGTGCCAGCAGCGGGCGGGACAGGGGGAACACTGAAGCTTTCTTT; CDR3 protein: CASSGRDRGNTEAFF
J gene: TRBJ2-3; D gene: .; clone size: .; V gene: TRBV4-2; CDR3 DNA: TGTGCCAGCAGCCCAGAGGGCGGGGATAGCACAGATACGCAGTATTTT; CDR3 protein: CASSPEGGDSTDTQYF
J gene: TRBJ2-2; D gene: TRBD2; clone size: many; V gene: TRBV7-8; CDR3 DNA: TGTGCCAGCAGGCAAGCGGGGGCCAACACCGGGGAGCTGTTTTTT; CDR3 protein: CASRQAGANTGELFF
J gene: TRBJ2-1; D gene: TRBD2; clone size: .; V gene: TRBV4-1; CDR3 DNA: TGCGCCAGCAGCCAAGACCCCGGCGGGGGTTACAATGAGCAGTTCTTC; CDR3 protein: CASSQDPGGGYNEQFF
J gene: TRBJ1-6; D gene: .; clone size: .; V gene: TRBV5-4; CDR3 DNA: TGTGCCAGCAGGGACATTGCGAGCTCCTATAATTCACCCCTCCACTTT; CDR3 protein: CASRDIASSYNSPLHF
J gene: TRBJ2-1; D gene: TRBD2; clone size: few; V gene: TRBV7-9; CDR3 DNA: TGTGCCAGCAGCTCTTCAGACTTTAGCGGGGGAGATTACAATGAGCAGTTCTTC; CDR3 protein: CASSSSDFSGGDYNEQFF
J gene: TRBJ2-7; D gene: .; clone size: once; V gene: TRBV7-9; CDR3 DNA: TGTGCTGTCCTGGCAGCCCCCTACGAGCAGTACTTC; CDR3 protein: CAVLAAPYEQYF
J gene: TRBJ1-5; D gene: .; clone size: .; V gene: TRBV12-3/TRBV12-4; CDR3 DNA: TGTGCCGGCAGTTTAGATCAGCCCCAGCATTTT; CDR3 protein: CAGSLDQPQHF
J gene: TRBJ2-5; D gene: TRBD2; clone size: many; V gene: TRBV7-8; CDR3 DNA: TGTGCCAGCAGATCACCCGGGACTAGCGGGGTTGTTCGAGTTCTATCCGAAGAGACCCAGTACTTC; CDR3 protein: CASRSPGTSGVVRVLSEETQYF
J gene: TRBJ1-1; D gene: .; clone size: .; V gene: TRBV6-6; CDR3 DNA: TGTGCCAGCAGAACAAGCACTCGGGATGAAGCTTTCTTT; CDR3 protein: CASRTSTRDEAFF
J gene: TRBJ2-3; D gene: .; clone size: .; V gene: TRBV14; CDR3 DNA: TGTGCCAGCAGCCAAGGGTTCACGGCTAGCACAGATACGCAGTATTTT; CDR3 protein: CASSQGFTASTDTQYF
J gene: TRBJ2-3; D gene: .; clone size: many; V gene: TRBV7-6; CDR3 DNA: TGTGCCAGCAGCCCCCCGGGGATTGAGACAGATACGCAGTATTTT; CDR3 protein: CASSPPGIETDTQYF
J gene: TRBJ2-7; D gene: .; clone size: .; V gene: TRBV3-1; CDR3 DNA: TGTGCCAGCAGCCAAGAGGGATTTAGCTCCTACGAGCAGTACTTC; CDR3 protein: CASSQEGFSSYEQYF
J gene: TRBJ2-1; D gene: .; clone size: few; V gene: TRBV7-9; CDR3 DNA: TGTGCCAGCAGCCCCCTCCAGGGGCCAACGTACAATGAGCAGTTCTTC; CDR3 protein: CASSPLQGPTYNEQFF
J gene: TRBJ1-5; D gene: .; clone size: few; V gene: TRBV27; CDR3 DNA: TGTGCCACCAGGGATAGGGGCAATCAGCCCCAGCATTTT; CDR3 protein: CATRDRGNQPQHF